This TCR beta chain was obtained from a study of molecular identifiers for immune sequencing clone quantification (dated by TCRdb to 2017 to 2018). Turning to the overall study: In a replicate experiment, RNA from about 21,000 or 97,000 naive CD8 T cells was split into five aliquots, four of which were sequenced. The study was a methods study using CD8 T cells to benchmark molecular-identifier clustering-based TCR repertoire sequencing (MIDCIRS) and TCR RNA copy counting.

About this clonotype itself: Its specific antigen is unknown. No base quality values were provided; no much bigger clone lies one nucleotide off.

Trimming removed 6 bases from V and 5 bases from J; the gene matches leave 15 bases unexplained. Taken from cysteine to phenylalanine, the CDR3 has 17 residues. The entry retains the CDR3 DNA only, 51 bases that are in frame from base 1. General study outcomes and caveats: Naive libraries contained spiked-in Jurkat TCR RNA (approximately nine copies' worth), which is not part of the donor repertoire. The sizes of highly expanded clones could end up underestimated when identical TCR molecules share a barcode. When barcode sub-clustering was not used, chimeric consensus sequences inflated TCR diversity, with chimeras reaching as high as 47%. In CMV-specific effector cells, clones with more than 20 RNA copies contained over 99% of molecules, whereas in naive cells such clones contained under 1% of molecules. Spiked-in Jurkat TCR RNA equal to a single cell's worth was reported to be detectable even within 1,100,000 naive CD8 T cells. Approximately 2.7 recovered TCR RNA copies per cell were obtained by modeling, versus about 10 by digital PCR, implying a capture efficiency of approximately 30%.

Libraries of naive CD8 T cells were built from anywhere between about 17,000 and 1,000,000 sorted cells, with 10%, 30% or 50% of the purified RNA used. Naive CD8 T cells, defined as CD8+CD4-CCR7+CD45RA+, were FACS-sorted into RLT Plus buffer on a BD FACSAria II. Detection sensitivity was tested by spiking Jurkat RNA equal to about 10 TCR copies' worth into samples containing about 18,000-1,000,000 naive CD8 T cells. CD8 T cells were enriched with RosetteSep CD8+ T Cell Enrichment Cocktail and Ficoll-Paque, followed by ACK red cell lysis. Library creation used PCR. Sequencing was carried out with an Illumina HiSeq 4000. Preparation of bulk TCR libraries followed a previously described approach, with the TCR primers listed in Table S5. The Qiagen AllPrep DNA/RNA kit was used to purify total RNA. Before any analysis, reads coming from multiple sequencing runs of the same library were combined into one pool. Processing in the source paper ran as follows. Reads were retained only if the reads had an exact TCR constant sequence, and the retained reads were trimmed to 150 nt and grouped according to their 12-nt molecular barcodes. Reads in each barcode group were sub-clustered using a 15% Levenshtein threshold, and a quality-weighted consensus sequence was built for each RNA molecule. Non-functional sequences were excluded, and lower-count sequences lying one edit away from another sequence were also excluded. On the basis of fitting two negative binomial distributions, barcode sub-clusters with fewer than 20% of the maximum read count were discarded. In-frame beta chains were kept once TCRdb had trimmed the public reads at Q25 with fastp and called clones with MiXCR. Entries are consolidated by CDR3 protein sequence, retaining the most common genes and DNA. The V and J calls come from TCRdb's annotation, not from the publication. The sample yields 250,000 to 350,000 distinct CDR3 sequences; about a fifth were counted once. 0.81% of the sample comes from the top ten.

The receptor comes from a human donor in good health. Some libraries in this study had Jurkat cell RNA spiked in. The chain employs TRBV12-3 or TRBV12-4 and TRBJ2-3, and TRBD2 matches 9 of the central bases. Specimen: naive CD8+ T cells from blood, with Jurkat cell RNA spiked in. The sample's cell subset or site label, in plain terms: FACS-sorted CD8+CD4-CCR7+CD45RA+ naive T cells. The DNA reads TGTGCCAGCAGCCTCGTGCTGGCGGGGGGGGCTTTAGATACGCAGTATTTT. This gives the protein CASSLVLAGGALDTQYF.